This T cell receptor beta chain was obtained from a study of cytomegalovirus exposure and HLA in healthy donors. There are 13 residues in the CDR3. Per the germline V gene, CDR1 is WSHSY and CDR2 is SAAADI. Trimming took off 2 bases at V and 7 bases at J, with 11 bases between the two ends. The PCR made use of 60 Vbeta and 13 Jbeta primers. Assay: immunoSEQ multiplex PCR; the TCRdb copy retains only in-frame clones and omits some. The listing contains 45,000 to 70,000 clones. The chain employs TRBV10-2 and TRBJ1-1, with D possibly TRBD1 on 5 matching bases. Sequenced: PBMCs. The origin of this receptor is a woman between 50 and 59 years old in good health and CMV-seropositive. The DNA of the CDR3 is TGCGCCAGCAGTGAGGGGGCGCAGAATGAAGCTTTCTTT. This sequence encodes CASSEGAQNEAFF.